The 11 T cell receptor beta chains below come from one sample, sequenced in a study of blood T cell repertoires in COVID-19. Method: immunoSEQ multiplex PCR; TCRdb's copy keeps in-frame clones and lacks some. The table has hundreds of thousands of clones, approximately 88% seen once; the top ten hold around 1.2%. The sequenced sample was PBMCs or T cells enriched from blood (not recorded which). The source of these receptors is a woman aged 40 to 50 with acute COVID-19.

The rearrangement joins TRBV5-5 to TRBJ2-1, with TRBD2 identical over 11 bases. CDR3 length equals 16 residues. V shed 1 base and J 5 bases; nucleotides not matched to a gene: 5. CDR1 is SGHKS and CDR2 is YYEKEE in the germline V gene (reference sequence). The CDR3, as DNA: TGTGCCAGCAGCTTGTCTGGGACTAGCGGACACAATGAGCAGTTCTTC. It translates to CASSLSGTSGHNEQFF.

This chain connects TRBV4-1 to TRBJ1-5; D remains unclear. CDR3 length equals 15 residues. Germline V lookup: CDR1 MGHRA, CDR2 YSYEKL. Deletions cut 1 base from V and 0 bases from J, with 7 bases between. The CDR3 DNA reads TGCGCCAGCAGCCAAGGGCGGTATAGCAATCAGCCCCAGCATTTT. Translating gives CASSQGRYSNQPQHF.

The rearrangement links TRBV11-1 to TRBJ1-1, with TRBD1 as a possible D gene (6 bases). There are 14 residues in the CDR3. Trimming removed 1 base from V and 3 bases from J, with 9 bases in between. Germline V gene data show CDR1 as SGHAT and CDR2 as FQDESV (reference sequence). The CDR3: CASSLVAGDTEAFF. The CDR3 region has the DNA TGTGCCAGCAGCTTAGTGGCAGGGGACACTGAAGCTTTCTTT.

This rearrangement joins TRBV6-5 to TRBJ2-1, with 8 bases lining up with TRBD2. The CDR3 sequence is 13 residues long. Trimming took 6 bases from V and 9 from J; bases not matched to a gene: 7. Germline V lookup: CDR1 MNHEY, CDR2 SVGAGI. This CDR3 reads CASRVAGGLEQFF. Written as DNA, the CDR3 is TGTGCCAGCAGAGTCGCGGGAGGACTTGAGCAGTTCTTC.

The chain uses TRBV12-3 or TRBV12-4 and TRBJ2-1; the match to TRBD1 covers 9 bases. The ends lost 5 bases at V and 12 bases at J; junction bases unmatched: 8. The CDR3 totals 13 residues. As DNA, the CDR3 is TGTGCCAGCAGTCGACGACAGGGGGTAACGCAGTTCTTC. It codes for CASSRRQGVTQFF.

The chain recombines TRBV5-4 with TRBJ2-7; TRBD2 might be the D (5 bases). Looked up from germline, CDR1 is SGHNT and CDR2 is YYREEE (reference sequence). The CDR3 has 14 amino acids. The ends were cut back, 4 bases at V and 0 bases at J, with 11 bases in the middle. The DNA for the CDR3 is TGTGCCAGCAGCCTGGCGGGTACCTCCTACGAGCAGTACTTC. Translated, it gives CASSLAGTSYEQYF. Complete variable domain (other parts from reference TRBV5-4 and TRBJ2-7): ETGVTQSPTHLIKTRGQQVTLRCSSQSGHNTVSWYQQALGQGPQFIFQYYREEENGRGNFPPRFSGLQFPNYSSELNVNALELDDSALYLCASSLAGTSYEQYFGPGTRLTVT.

V gene TRBV14 combines with J gene TRBJ1-1; 8 positions agree with TRBD1. The J segment lost 0 bases and the V segment lost 1 base, leaving 10 bases of the junction unmatched. The CDR3 contains 18 residues. Germline CDR1 reads SGHDN; CDR2 reads FVKESK. CDR3 loop: CASSQGTRDRIMNTEAFF. CDR3 nucleotide sequence: TGTGCCAGCAGCCAAGGGACCCGGGACAGGATAATGAACACTGAAGCTTTCTTT.

The chain combines TRBV24-1 with TRBJ1-5, with 8 bases lining up with TRBD1. Per the germline V gene, CDR1 is KGHDR and CDR2 is SFDVKD. The trim removed 5 bases at V and 0 bases at J, leaving 8 bases unmatched. The CDR3 extends over 17 amino acids. The CDR3 region has the DNA TGTGCCACCAGTGGAGGTACAGGGGGATATAGCAATCAGCCCCAGCATTTT. This encodes CATSGGTGGYSNQPQHF.

The chain uses TRBV10-1 and TRBJ2-1; TRBD2 aligns across 8 bases. The germline V gene has CDR1 WNHNN and CDR2 SYGVQD (reference sequence). The CDR3 is 13 residues long. J gave up 7 bases and V 7 bases, and 6 bases lay outside the gene matches. The CDR3 DNA reads TGCGCCAGCAAAGGCGGGGGGAGGAATGAGCAGTTCTTC. Amino acid sequence: CASKGGGRNEQFF.

This chain connects TRBV13 to TRBJ1-4; 9 bases are shared with TRBD1. The CDR3 runs to 15 residues. V gave up 5 bases and J gave up 3 bases; unmatched junction bases: 4. Germline-derived CDR1 and CDR2 are PRHDT and FYEKMQ (reference sequence). CDR3 in DNA: TGTGCCAGCAGCCACAGGGGGCTGGCTAATGAAAAACTGTTTTTT. Translating it yields CASSHRGLANEKLFF. Looking up the rest from reference TRBV13 and TRBJ1-4 gives the full variable domain: AAGVIQSPRHLIKEKRETATLKCYPIPRHDTVYWYQQGPGQDPQFLISFYEKMQSDKGSIPDRFSAQQFSDYHSELNMSSLELGDSALYFCASSHRGLANEKLFFGSGTQLSVL.

V gene TRBV10-3 combines with J gene TRBJ2-3, with TRBD2 identical over 13 bases. CDR3 size: 17 residues. V shed 5 bases and J 4 bases; nucleotides not matched to a gene: 9. Per the germline V gene, CDR1 is ENHRY and CDR2 is SYGVKD. CDR3 amino acids: CAISSTSGRALSDTQYF. The DNA of the CDR3 is TGTGCCATCAGTAGCACTAGCGGGAGGGCCCTGTCAGATACGCAGTATTTT.